What follows are 28 T cell receptor beta chains derived from one specimen sequenced in a study of shared clonotypes between healthy human individuals. Assay used: immunoSEQ multiplex PCR; TCRdb lists only in-frame clones, some missing. The sample lists some 800,000 clones, 80% to 95% seen once, with about 25% in the top ten. CD45RO-negative, CCR7-selected cells formed the naive CD8 fraction, which excluded terminally differentiated effector memory CD45RA+ cells. The sample was naive CD8+ T cells sorted from blood. The receptors derive from a man aged 25-45 years in good health.

The V and J genes are TRBV19 and TRBJ2-5; 9 bases align to TRBD2. CDR1 is LNHDA, CDR2 SQIVND, per germline (reference sequence). The CDR3 runs 14 residues. J was trimmed by 5 bases and V by 6 bases; bases with no gene match: 7. The CDR3 loop reads CASRSSGSWETQYF. CDR3 coding DNA: TGTGCCAGTAGAAGTAGCGGGAGCTGGGAGACCCAGTACTTC.

The V gene is TRBV7-9, the J gene TRBJ1-2; D unresolved. The V and J ends lost 10 bases and 2 bases respectively, with 23 bases between them. Germline CDR1 SEHNR, CDR2 FQNEAQ (reference sequence). The CDR3 covers 16 residues. Written as DNA, the CDR3 is TGTGCCACCGACGCCGATACAGAAACCTTAAACTATGGCTACACCTTC. It is translated as CATDADTETLNYGYTF.

V usage is TRBV5-4 and J usage is TRBJ1-4; a possible D gene is TRBD1 (5 bases). There are 14 residues in the CDR3. The V gene's germline CDR1 is SGHNT and CDR2 YYREEE (reference sequence). Trimming removed 4 bases from V and 10 bases from J, with 17 bases in between. The CDR3 DNA follows: TGTGCCAGCAGCGACCGGGACGGTGTAGGAAAACTGTTTTTT. Translation gives CASSDRDGVGKLFF.

The chain joins TRBV11-3 to TRBJ2-3; D uncertain. Trimming took off 5 bases at V and 5 bases at J, with 17 bases between the two ends. Germline V gene sequence: CDR1 SGHNT, CDR2 YENEEA. The CDR3 sequence is 15 residues long. The CDR3: CASSPNLADLDTQYF. The DNA of the CDR3 is TGTGCCAGCAGCCCGAATTTAGCTGATTTAGATACGCAGTATTTT. Full variable domain (rest looked up from reference TRBV11-3 and TRBJ2-3): EAGVVQSPRYKIIEKKQPVAFWCNPISGHNTLYWYLQNLGQGPELLIRYENEEAVDDSQLPKDRFSAERLKGVDSTLKIQPAELGDSAVYLCASSPNLADLDTQYFGPGTRLTVL.

The chain has TRBV6-1 and TRBJ2-7; D ambiguous. Germline loops: CDR1 MNHNS, CDR2 SASEGT. The CDR3 spans 14 residues. V dropped 0 bases and J dropped 4 bases, with 10 bases sitting between them. This CDR3 reads CASSEAPIPYEQYF. CDR3 DNA sequence: TGTGCCAGCAGTGAAGCGCCCATTCCTTACGAGCAGTACTTC.

This chain links TRBV28 with TRBJ1-1; maybe TRBD1 (6 bases). CDR1 MDHEN and CDR2 SYDVKM come from the germline V gene. The CDR3 is made up of 16 amino acids. Deletions cut 6 bases from V and 5 bases from J, with 22 bases between. CDR3: CASRHPNRAQGTEAFF. CDR3 coding DNA: TGTGCCAGCAGACACCCAAACAGGGCCCAGGGAACTGAAGCTTTCTTT.

The gene calls are TRBV18 and TRBJ2-3, with D uncertain. The CDR3 extends over 15 amino acids. Germline values: CDR1 KGHSH, CDR2 LQKENI. V was shortened by 2 bases and J by 5 bases, with 14 bases between the two germline ends. CDR3 protein: CASSPSLGLGDTQYF. The CDR3 nucleotides are TGTGCCAGCTCACCATCTCTGGGGTTAGGAGATACGCAGTATTTT.

This chain joins TRBV6-6 and TRBJ2-1; tentative D call: TRBD1 (5 bases). Trimming took off 0 bases at V and 7 bases at J, with 10 bases between the two ends. This CDR3 region has 14 residues. Germline V lookup: CDR1 MNHNY, CDR2 SVGAGI (reference sequence). The CDR3 DNA follows: TGTGCCAGCAGTTACTCGGCAGGGAAGAATGAGCAGTTCTTC. This encodes CASSYSAGKNEQFF.

The chain uses TRBV10-1 and TRBJ2-7; TRBD1 matches 7 bases. The CDR3 has 14 residues. In germline, CDR1 is WNHNN, CDR2 SYGVQD (reference sequence). V trimming: 3 bases; J trimming: 3 bases; junction bases outside the gene matches: 5. Written as DNA, the CDR3 is TGCGCCAGCAGTGAAGGGACAGCTTACTACGAGCAGTACTTC. Residues: CASSEGTAYYEQYF.

CDR3 residues: CASSQSGGQPQHF. CDR3 coding DNA: TGTGCCAGCAGCCAATCGGGGGGGCAGCCCCAGCATTTT. The chain couples TRBV16 to TRBJ1-5, with D tentatively TRBD1 (5 bases). Per germline, CDR1 KGHSY and CDR2 FQNENV. CDR3 length equals 13 residues. Trimming left V 0 bases short and J 7 bases short, with 7 bases between.

The genes are TRBV19 and TRBJ1-1, with TRBD1 matching 7 bases. Looked up from germline, CDR1 is LNHDA and CDR2 is SQIVND (reference sequence). V gave up 5 bases and J gave up 6 bases; unmatched junction bases: 9. This CDR3 has 14 amino acids. DNA for the CDR3: TGTGCCAGTAGTCTGACAGGGTGGGGCGCTGAAGCTTTCTTT. It is translated as CASSLTGWGAEAFF.

This clone was picked up a small number of times. The rearrangement links TRBV10-1 to TRBJ2-2; D uncertain. The ends were cut back, 3 bases at V and 7 bases at J, with 9 bases in the middle. Germline values: CDR1 WNHNN, CDR2 SYGVQD (reference sequence). The CDR3 contains 13 residues. In DNA, the CDR3 is TGCGCCAGCAGTGAAACTATCGTCGGGGAGCTGTTTTTT. Amino acid sequence: CASSETIVGELFF.

The CDR3 nucleotides read TGTGCCAGTTCCAGACTAGCGGAAATCACAGATACGCAGTATTTT. Encoded protein: CASSRLAEITDTQYF. The rearrangement uses TRBV19 and TRBJ2-3; 9 bases are shared with TRBD2. From germline, CDR1 is LNHDA and CDR2 SQIVND (reference sequence). V lost 8 bases to trimming and J lost 2 bases; unmatched junction nucleotides: 8. This CDR3 spans 15 amino acids.

The chain employs TRBV5-1 and TRBJ1-4; a weak D match, TRBD1 (5 bases). Trimming took off 0 bases at V and 2 bases at J, with 8 bases between the two ends. Germline CDR1 SGHRS, CDR2 YFSETQ. The CDR3 covers 15 residues. CDR3 loop: CASSLGRVTNEKLFF. In nucleotides, the CDR3 is TGCGCCAGCAGCTTGGGCAGGGTCACTAATGAAAAACTGTTTTTT.

A remark on this clone: Other DNA sequences from this sample encode an identical CDR3 as well. The rearrangement uses TRBV15 and TRBJ2-7; 10 nucleotides agree with TRBD2. The J segment lost 0 bases and the V segment lost 1 base, leaving 0 bases of the junction unmatched. Germline CDR1 and CDR2: LNHNV and YYDKDF (reference sequence). The CDR3 covers 15 residues. The chain's CDR3 is CATSRGTSGSYEQYF. DNA for the CDR3: TGTGCCACCAGCAGAGGGACTAGCGGCTCCTACGAGCAGTACTTC.

This clone appeared a few times. The genes are TRBV27 and TRBJ1-5; D gene ambiguous. Trimming took 2 bases from V and 9 from J, leaving 20 bases between them. Germline values: CDR1 MNHEY, CDR2 SMNVEV (reference sequence). This CDR3 is 16 amino acids long. The CDR3 DNA is TGTGCCAGCAGTTTACCCGTGTGGGCGGCGTTAGGGCCCCAGCATTTT. Translating it yields CASSLPVWAALGPQHF.

The chain joins TRBV11-2 to TRBJ1-1; maybe TRBD1 (6 bases). Trimming took 1 base from V and 1 from J, leaving 10 bases between them. Germline V lookup: CDR1 SGHAT, CDR2 FQNNGV. The CDR3 loop spans 15 amino acids. The CDR3 DNA follows: TGTGCCAGCAGCTTAGGCGTACAGGGGAACACTGAAGCTTTCTTT. This codes for CASSLGVQGNTEAFF.

The chain joins TRBV20-1 to TRBJ2-1; weak D call: TRBD1 (6 bases). Germline V CDR1 and CDR2: DFQATT, SNEGSKA (reference sequence). The CDR3 length is 11 residues. V lost 5 bases, J lost 6 bases, and 8 bases lay in between. The DNA of the CDR3 is TGCAGTGCTGTACAGGGCAATGAGCAGTTCTTC. It encodes CSAVQGNEQFF.

The chain carries TRBV23-1 and TRBJ1-3; D remains unclear. TRBV23-1 is reported as an ORF; its role is uncertain. V was trimmed by 4 bases and J by 5 bases, leaving 9 bases between them. The CDR3 has 13 residues. The chain's CDR3 is CASSPDWRNTIYF. DNA for the CDR3: TGCGCCAGCAGTCCCGATTGGAGAAACACCATATATTTT.

The V and J genes are TRBV30 and TRBJ2-5; 7 bases agree with TRBD1. The end of the DNA is better explained by TRBJ2-7, so the J call may be wrong. Germline V CDR1 and CDR2: GTSNPN, SVGIG (reference sequence). This CDR3 is built from 11 residues. The CDR3 region has the DNA TGTGCCTGGGACAGGGTCTACGAGCAGTACTTC. Protein sequence: CAWDRVYEQYF.

This rearrangement joins TRBV2 to TRBJ2-4; D is possibly TRBD2 (5 bases). The CDR3 spans 13 residues. Germline loops: CDR1 SNHLY, CDR2 FYNNEI. Trimming shortened V by 3 bases and J by 8 bases, and 11 bases separated the two germline ends. CDR3 DNA sequence: TGTGCCAGCAGTGATGGGGAGTGGGACATTCAGTACTTC. This gives the protein CASSDGEWDIQYF.

This clone was counted only a few times. The chain combines TRBV27 with TRBJ1-5; 7 bases match TRBD1. V lost 5 bases, J lost 4 bases, and 11 bases stayed unmatched. The CDR3 runs 16 residues. CDR1 MNHEY and CDR2 SMNVEV come from the germline V gene (reference sequence). CDR3 amino acids: CASSTWGQGDNQPQHF. The CDR3 DNA is TGTGCCAGCAGTACTTGGGGCCAGGGGGATAATCAGCCCCAGCATTTT.

V gene TRBV6-5 combines with J gene TRBJ2-7; unclear D gene. Germline assignment: CDR1 MNHEY and CDR2 SVGAGI. V lost 0 bases, J lost 3 bases, and 3 bases lay in between. The CDR3 is 12 amino acids. The CDR3 protein is CASSYSHYEQYF. The CDR3 coding sequence is TGTGCCAGCAGTTACTCCCACTACGAGCAGTACTTC.

The J gene is TRBJ2-5, the V gene TRBV9; the D gene could be TRBD1 or TRBD2 (6 bases each). V shed 3 bases and J shed 1 base, with 10 bases lying between them. There are 14 residues in the CDR3. Germline assignment: CDR1 SGDLS and CDR2 YYNGEE. CDR3 protein: CASSAGDIQETQYF. The CDR3, as DNA: TGTGCCAGCAGCGCGGGGGACATCCAAGAGACCCAGTACTTC.

The rearrangement joins TRBV14 to TRBJ2-6, with D unresolved. The CDR3 covers 19 residues. The germline gives CDR1 SGHDN, CDR2 FVKESK. V was trimmed by 4 bases and J by 0 bases, leaving 19 bases between them. The CDR3 bases are TGTGCCAGCAGCCCCTACCCCGGGCAGGTCCTCTCTGGGGCCAACGTCCTGACTTTC. This sequence encodes CASSPYPGQVLSGANVLTF.

V usage is TRBV27 and J usage is TRBJ2-3; D gene ambiguous. Trimming pared 0 bases from V and 6 bases from J, leaving 10 bases between. The germline gives CDR1 MNHEY, CDR2 SMNVEV (reference sequence). The CDR3 has 14 amino acids. CDR3 DNA sequence: TGTGCCAGCAGTTTATCGAACTCACTGGATACGCAGTATTTT. It codes for CASSLSNSLDTQYF.

The CDR3: CASSLGVFQPQHF. The CDR3 DNA reads as TGTGCCAGCAGCTTAGGGGTTTTTCAGCCCCAGCATTTT. The gene calls are TRBV5-8 and TRBJ1-5; a weak D match, TRBD1 (5 bases). This CDR3 has 13 residues. Per germline, CDR1 SGHTS and CDR2 YDEGEE. Trimming took 2 bases from V and 6 from J, leaving 9 bases between them. Together with reference TRBV5-8 and TRBJ1-5, the CDR3 gives the full variable domain: EAGVTQSPTHLIKTRGQQATLRCSPISGHTSVYWYQQALGLGLQFLLWYDEGEERNRGNFPPRFSGRQFPNYSSELNVNALELEDSALYLCASSLGVFQPQHFGDGTRLSIL.

The V call is TRBV10-3, the J call TRBJ1-1; D is ambiguous. Germline V gives CDR1 ENHRY, CDR2 SYGVKD. The CDR3 sequence is 11 residues long. V was cut by 10 bases and J by 1 base, with 7 bases left in between. The DNA for the CDR3 is TGTGCCACCGGACCGAACACTGAAGCTTTCTTT. This sequence encodes CATGPNTEAFF.